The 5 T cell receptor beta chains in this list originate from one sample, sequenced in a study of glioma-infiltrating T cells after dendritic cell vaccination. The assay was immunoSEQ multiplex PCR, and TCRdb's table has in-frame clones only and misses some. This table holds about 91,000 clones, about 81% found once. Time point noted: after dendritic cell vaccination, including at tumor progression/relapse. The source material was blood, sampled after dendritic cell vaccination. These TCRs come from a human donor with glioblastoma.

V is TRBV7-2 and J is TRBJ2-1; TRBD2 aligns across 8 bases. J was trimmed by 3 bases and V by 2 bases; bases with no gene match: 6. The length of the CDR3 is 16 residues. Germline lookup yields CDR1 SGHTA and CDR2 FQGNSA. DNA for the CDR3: TGTGCCAGCAGCTTACGCGGGACTAGGGGCTACAATGAGCAGTTCTTC. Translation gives CASSLRGTRGYNEQFF.

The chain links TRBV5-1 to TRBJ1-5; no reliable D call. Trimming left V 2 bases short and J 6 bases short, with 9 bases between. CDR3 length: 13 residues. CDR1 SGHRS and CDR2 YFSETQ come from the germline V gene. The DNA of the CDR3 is TGCGCCAGCAGCTTAGAGGGATCTCAGCCCCAGCATTTT. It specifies CASSLEGSQPQHF.

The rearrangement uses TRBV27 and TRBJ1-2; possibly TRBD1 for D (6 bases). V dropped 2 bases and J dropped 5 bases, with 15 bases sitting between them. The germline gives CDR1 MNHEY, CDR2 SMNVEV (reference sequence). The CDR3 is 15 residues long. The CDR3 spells CASSLGGRVGYGYTF. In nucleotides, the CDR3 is TGTGCCAGCAGTTTAGGGGGCAGGGTAGGGTATGGCTACACCTTC.

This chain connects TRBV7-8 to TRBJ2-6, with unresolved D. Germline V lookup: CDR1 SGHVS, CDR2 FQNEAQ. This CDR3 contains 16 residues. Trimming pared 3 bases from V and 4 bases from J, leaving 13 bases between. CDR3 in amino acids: CASSLANPSGANVLTF. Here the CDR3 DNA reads TGTGCCAGCAGCTTGGCCAACCCATCCGGGGCCAACGTCCTGACTTTC. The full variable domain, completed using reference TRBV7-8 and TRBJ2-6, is GAGVSQSPRYKVAKRGQDVALRCDPISGHVSLFWYQQALGQGPEFLTYFQNEAQLDKSGLPSDRFFAERPEGSVSTLKIQRTQQEDSAVYLCASSLANPSGANVLTFGAGSRLTVL.

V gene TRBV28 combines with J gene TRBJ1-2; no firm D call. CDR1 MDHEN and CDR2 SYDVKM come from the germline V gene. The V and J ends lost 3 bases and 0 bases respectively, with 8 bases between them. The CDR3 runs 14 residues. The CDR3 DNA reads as TGTGCCAGCAGTTTGGAGCTAGCTAACTATGGCTACACCTTC. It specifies CASSLELANYGYTF.